A selection of T cell receptor beta chains follows, all from one sample in a study of identical twins. Each CDR3 protein gets one entry after TCRdb re-called the 5' RACE reads with MiXCR. This sample has more than 1.5 million distinct CDR3 sequences, with under 35% found just once. Specimen: cord blood. These receptors were taken from a newborn girl in good health. CDR3s include the opening cysteine and the closing phenylalanine or tryptophan. The D gene is left open where the match is weak. Not all rows give a size; the values are once, few, many and, for expanded clones, a class.

size	J	D	V	CDR3	DNA
-	TRBJ1-5	-	TRBV2	CASSRDTDNQPQHF	TGTGCCAGCAGCAGGGACACTGACAATCAGCCCCAGCATTTT
-	TRBJ2-1	-	TRBV12-3/TRBV12-4	CASSLRPRPQQFF	TGTGCCAGCAGTTTAAGACCCAGGCCTCAGCAGTTCTTC
-	TRBJ2-1	TRBD2	TRBV9	CASSVGGGSEQFF	TGTGCCAGCAGCGTAGGGGGCGGGAGTGAGCAGTTCTTC
few	TRBJ2-1	-	TRBV7-6	CASGGLGEQFF	TGTGCCAGCGGGGGTCTTGGGGAGCAGTTCTTC
-	TRBJ2-1	TRBD2	TRBV27	CASSPWFGTSFYNEQFF	TGTGCCAGCAGTCCCTGGTTCGGGACTAGCTTCTACAATGAGCAGTTCTTC
few	TRBJ2-1	-	TRBV4-2	CASSHLVLGGNEQFF	TGTGCCAGCAGCCATCTCGTGCTTGGAGGCAATGAGCAGTTCTTC
once	TRBJ2-2	-	TRBV27	CASSSTYTGELFF	TGTGCCAGCAGCTCTACCTACACCGGGGAGCTGTTTTTT
-	TRBJ2-5	-	TRBV20-1	CSVRGGGETQYF	TGCAGTGTCAGGGGAGGGGGAGAGACCCAGTACTTC
-	TRBJ1-1	-	TRBV10-3	CAISLGTNTEAFF	TGTGCCATCAGCCTCGGGACTAACACTGAAGCTTTCTTT
-	TRBJ2-3	-	TRBV7-9	CASSLEGPQYF	TGTGCCAGCAGCTTAGAAGGACCGCAGTATTTT
few	TRBJ2-2	-	TRBV18	CASSPYRGHPTGELFF	TGTGCCAGCTCACCATATAGGGGACACCCAACCGGGGAGCTGTTTTTT
-	TRBJ2-1	TRBD2	TRBV20-1	CSATRTSGRGSYNEQFF	TGCAGTGCTACGAGGACTAGCGGGAGGGGGTCCTACAATGAGCAGTTCTTC
few	TRBJ2-7	-	TRBV4-2	CASSQDLGRLPSYEQYF	TGTGCCAGCAGCCAAGATCTCGGGCGACTCCCCTCCTACGAGCAGTACTTC
-	TRBJ1-1	TRBD1	TRBV2	CASDRGRSTEAFF	TGTGCCAGCGACAGGGGGCGGAGCACTGAAGCTTTCTTT
-	TRBJ1-3	-	TRBV25-1	CASTSRQDSGNTIYF	TGTGCCAGCACCTCCCGACAGGACTCTGGAAACACCATATATTTT
few	TRBJ2-1	-	TRBV14	CASSQEGFWGGTYNEQFF	TGTGCCAGCAGCCAAGAAGGATTCTGGGGCGGGACCTACAATGAGCAGTTCTTC
few	TRBJ1-2	-	TRBV12-5	CASGPDGQDGYTF	TGTGCTAGTGGACCGGACGGGCAAGATGGCTACACCTTC
-	TRBJ1-2	-	TRBV6-1	CASSEAHVGLDYGYTF	TGTGCCAGCAGTGAAGCGCATGTAGGGTTGGACTATGGCTACACCTTC
few	TRBJ2-7	TRBD2	TRBV20-1	CSARSSSGSLRASYEQYF	TGCAGTGCTAGAAGCTCTAGCGGGAGCTTAAGGGCCTCCTACGAGCAGTACTTC
few	TRBJ1-6	-	TRBV4-1	CASSPSRGANSPLHF	TGCGCCAGCAGCCCTTCTCGGGGCGCGAATTCACCCCTCCACTTT
-	TRBJ1-5	TRBD1	TRBV10-3	CAITPGQGQPQHF	TGTGCCATCACACCGGGACAGGGTCAGCCCCAGCATTTT
many	TRBJ2-7	-	TRBV29-1	CSVGDLQGRHSYEQYF	TGCAGCGTTGGGGATTTACAGGGAAGGCATTCCTACGAGCAGTACTTC
once	TRBJ2-3	-	TRBV6-6	CASATPGGTDTQYF	TGTGCCAGCGCCACCCCTGGCGGGACGGATACGCAGTATTTT
-	TRBJ1-1	-	TRBV9	CASSVGHRDLNTEAFF	TGTGCCAGCAGCGTAGGGCACCGGGACCTAAACACTGAAGCTTTCTTT
-	TRBJ2-2	-	TRBV7-2	CASSLLGYIGELFF	TGTGCCAGCAGCTTACTTGGCTACATCGGGGAGCTGTTTTTT
-	TRBJ1-6	TRBD1	TRBV14	CASSLRGLNMNSPLHF	TGTGCCAGCAGCCTCAGGGGGTTGAATATGAATTCACCCCTCCACTTT
-	TRBJ2-1	-	TRBV6-6	CASSYSSDEQFF	TGTGCCAGCAGTTACTCTAGCGATGAGCAGTTCTTC
few	TRBJ1-2	TRBD1	TRBV7-9	CATQLRDRGYGYTF	TGTGCCACACAACTTCGGGACAGGGGTTATGGCTACACCTTC